Given below is one T cell receptor beta chain in context. The sample comes from a study of PD-L1 blockade in urothelial cancer. Trimming stripped 5 bases from V and 6 bases from J, with 13 bases between. Germline V gives CDR1 LNHDA, CDR2 SQIVND (reference sequence). This CDR3 region has 13 residues. Time point defined: pretreatment peripheral blood. Clones were sequenced by immunoSEQ multiplex PCR, and TCRdb holds only the in-frame ones, with some missing. The sample yields approximately 72,000 clones, 70% to 90% seen once. V usage is TRBV19 and J usage is TRBJ1-1; TRBD1 is a possible D gene (5 bases). The sequencing used PBMCs, collected around atezolizumab (anti-PD-L1) treatment. This receptor was identified in a man aged 55 to 70 with urothelial cancer. The CDR3 region has the DNA TGTGCCAGTAGTGCAGGGTTGGGCGCTGAAGCTTTCTTT. Translated: CASSAGLGAEAFF.